The source of this T cell receptor (beta chain) is a study of Ad26.COV2.S vaccination and SARS-CoV-2 variants. About the research overall: Doses of Ad26.COV2.S were injected into muscle once or twice, 56 days apart.

Repertoires were generated with immunoSEQ multiplex PCR, while TCRdb's copy carries only in-frame clones and drops some. This sample carries 430,000 or so clones, about 88% of them seen once, and the ten largest clones take around 2.6%. The treatment here: approximately 18 received Ad26.COV2.S at low or high dose, single or two shots; 5 received placebo; per-sample allocation not given. The samples were gathered on day 63 after the first injection of vaccine or placebo. This TCR was recovered from a person aged 18-65 years who received the Ad26.COV2.S COVID-19 vaccine or a placebo. This sample comprised peripheral blood, obtained in a trial of Ad26.COV2.S vaccine versus placebo.

For the CDR3, the DNA is TGTGCCACCAGTGCCAGGACCACCGGGGAGCTGTTTTTT. It translates to CATSARTTGELFF. V and J are TRBV24-1 and TRBJ2-2; the D is unclear. The V end was cut by 5 bases, the J end by 4 bases, with 7 bases between. Germline CDR1 and CDR2: KGHDR and SFDVKD. The CDR3 is made up of 13 amino acids.